The sequence of this TCR beta chain was determined in a study of CD8 T cells in ankylosing spondylitis. TCRdb reprocessed the 5' RACE reads via MiXCR and lists one record per CDR3 protein. The sample shows more than 300,000 distinct CDR3 sequences, around 10% of them seen only once. Notes on the study in general: In reactive arthritis synovial fluid and blood, some motif variants had been reported before. What appeared characteristic of ankylosing spondylitis blood was a TCR beta motif of eight highly homologous variants.

This clonotype has a count of ten or more. The antigen is undetermined. Sequencing was carried out using blood, either unsorted or a sorted T cell fraction (not recorded which). The TCR was taken from a female donor with ankylosing spondylitis or in good health (not recorded which).

In DNA, the CDR3 is TGTGCCAGCAGTTTCTTCAGAATTAGTCGGACTGAAGCTTTCTTT. This sequence encodes CASSFFRISRTEAFF. The chain combines TRBV28 with TRBJ1-1; D gene uncertain. CDR1 MDHEN and CDR2 SYDVKM come from the germline V gene. Trimming took off 3 bases at V and 5 bases at J, with 16 bases between the two ends. This CDR3 region has 15 residues.